This is a list of T cell receptor beta chains from one sample in a study of blood T cell repertoires in COVID-19. Some clones are missing from TCRdb's copy, which holds only in-frame ones; the method was immunoSEQ multiplex PCR. The sample lists 110,000 to 150,000 clones, about 87% occurring once. The sequenced material came from peripheral blood. These receptors were taken from a human donor in a cohort sampled during active COVID-19. Both conserved end residues are part of each CDR3. The D gene is left open where the match is weak. Expanded clones get a size class; other rows say once, few or many, or leave the size out.

TRBJ2-7	TRBV10-1	NA	TRBD2	CASSPSGSHYEQYF	TGCGCCAGCAGCCCGAGCGGGAGTCATTACGAGCAGTACTTC
TRBJ2-5	TRBV3-1/TRBV3-2	NA	TRBD2	CASSQAGTGGVTQYF	TGTGCCAGCAGCCAGGCCGGGACGGGAGGAGTGACCCAGTACTTC
TRBJ2-1	TRBV3-1/TRBV3-2	NA	NA	CASSPTEGNEQFF	TGTGCCAGCAGCCCTACCGAGGGCAATGAGCAGTTCTTC
TRBJ2-3	TRBV9	NA	NA	CASSPRGRKSSTDTQYF	TGTGCCAGCAGCCCCAGAGGGCGAAAGTCTAGCACAGATACGCAGTATTTT
TRBJ2-7	TRBV5-1	NA	NA	CASSLVAGAPEQYF	TGCGCCAGCAGCTTGGTGGCGGGGGCGCCCGAGCAGTACTTC
TRBJ2-7	TRBV28	once	TRBD1	CASSPPGTGISYEQYF	TGTGCCAGCAGCCCTCCGGGGACAGGGATTTCCTACGAGCAGTACTTC
TRBJ2-1	TRBV5-5	NA	TRBD2	CASSLLAGSYNEQFF	TGTGCCAGCAGCTTACTAGCGGGATCCTACAATGAGCAGTTCTTC
TRBJ2-5	TRBV6-6	NA	TRBD2	CASRGLADQETQYF	TGTGCCAGCAGAGGACTAGCGGATCAAGAGACCCAGTACTTC
TRBJ2-7	TRBV19	NA	TRBD1	CASSITGTGAYEQYF	TGTGCCAGTAGTATCACAGGGACAGGGGCCTACGAGCAGTACTTC
TRBJ2-3	TRBV6-6	NA	TRBD2	CASRTSGDITDTQYF	TGTGCCAGCAGAACTAGCGGGGATATCACAGATACGCAGTATTTT
TRBJ1-2	TRBV5-1	NA	NA	CASSLPGRRGYTF	TGCGCCAGCAGCTTACCGGGTCGTCGGGGCTACACCTTC
TRBJ2-5	TRBV5-1	NA	NA	CASSPGLGARETQYF	TGCGCCAGCAGCCCCGGCTTGGGGGCACGGGAGACCCAGTACTTC
TRBJ1-2	TRBV30	NA	NA	CAWSPGGGYTF	TGTGCCTGGAGTCCCGGTGGTGGCTACACCTTC
TRBJ2-3	TRBV19	NA	NA	CATSGLSTDTQYF	TGTGCCACCTCGGGACTGAGCACAGATACGCAGTATTTT
TRBJ1-1	TRBV30	NA	TRBD1	CAWSPHARGLRTEAFF	TGTGCCTGGAGTCCTCACGCCAGGGGGTTAAGAACTGAAGCTTTCTTT
TRBJ2-1	TRBV6-4	NA	TRBD1	CAKPQGADNEQFF	TGTGCCAAGCCCCAGGGGGCGGACAATGAGCAGTTCTTC
TRBJ1-5	TRBV28	NA	NA	CASSSPRGGRGNQPQHF	TGTGCCAGCAGTTCCCCGAGGGGGGGGCGAGGCAATCAGCCCCAGCATTTT
TRBJ1-4	TRBV3-1/TRBV3-2	NA	NA	CASLQGGGWVEKLFF	TGTGCCAGCTTGCAGGGAGGAGGGTGGGTTGAAAAACTGTTTTTT
TRBJ2-7	TRBV6-5	NA	TRBD2	CASSYSSGGEQYF	TGTGCCAGCAGTTACTCCTCGGGGGGCGAGCAGTACTTC
TRBJ2-7	TRBV18	NA	TRBD1	CASSPPGGFDEQYF	TGTGCCAGCTCACCACCAGGGGGCTTCGACGAGCAGTACTTC
TRBJ2-3	TRBV19	NA	NA	CASSIGRVYDTQYF	TGTGCCAGTAGTATCGGCAGGGTATACGATACGCAGTATTTT
TRBJ1-1	TRBV11-1	NA	NA	CASSVKGRGGDTEAFF	TGTGCCAGCAGCGTTAAGGGGCGCGGGGGGGACACTGAAGCTTTCTTT
TRBJ2-1	TRBV7-8	NA	NA	CASSLVIGVSYNEQFF	TGTGCCAGCAGCTTAGTCATCGGGGTCTCCTACAATGAGCAGTTCTTC
TRBJ1-2	TRBV6-5	NA	NA	CASSRQVEANYGYTF	TGTGCCAGCAGCAGACAGGTGGAGGCTAACTATGGCTACACCTTC
TRBJ2-7	TRBV19	NA	TRBD1	CASSDPTGHEQYF	TGTGCCAGTAGCGATCCGACAGGGCACGAGCAGTACTTC
TRBJ1-1	TRBV5-5	once	NA	CASSLEAYRPTGRRTEAFF	TGTGCCAGCAGCTTGGAAGCATATCGTCCGACAGGTAGAAGGACTGAAGCTTTCTTT
TRBJ2-3	TRBV11-2	NA	NA	CASSPIRQTDTQYF	TGTGCCAGCAGCCCTATACGACAGACAGATACGCAGTATTTT
TRBJ2-1	TRBV11-2	NA	TRBD2	CASSEGLEAREQFF	TGTGCCAGCAGCGAGGGACTAGAGGCAAGAGAGCAGTTCTTC
TRBJ2-3	TRBV10-1	NA	TRBD2	CASSESFGGGQADTQYF	TGCGCCAGCAGTGAGTCGTTCGGGGGGGGGCAGGCAGATACGCAGTATTTT
TRBJ1-4	TRBV25-1	NA	NA	CASSPNRLGGEKLFF	TGTGCCAGCAGTCCAAACAGGTTGGGGGGAGAAAAACTGTTTTTT
TRBJ2-3	TRBV3-1/TRBV3-2	NA	TRBD2	CASSQEAPGLAGGLGTQYF	TGTGCCAGCAGCCAAGAAGCCCCAGGACTAGCGGGGGGGCTGGGTACGCAGTATTTT
TRBJ2-3	TRBV9	NA	TRBD2	CASSGYSGGAADTQYF	TGTGCCAGCAGCGGATATAGCGGGGGGGCCGCGGATACGCAGTATTTT
TRBJ2-1	TRBV28	NA	TRBD2	CASRISGSSYNEQFF	TGTGCCAGCAGGATTAGCGGGAGCTCCTACAATGAGCAGTTCTTC
TRBJ2-5	TRBV3-1/TRBV3-2	NA	NA	CASSQGSLRGETQYF	TGTGCCAGCAGCCAAGGATCCCTGAGGGGGGAGACCCAGTACTTC
TRBJ2-1	TRBV6-5	NA	TRBD1	CASSYTDRGVEQFF	TGTGCCAGCAGTTACACCGACAGGGGGGTTGAGCAGTTCTTC
TRBJ2-3	TRBV5-5	NA	TRBD1	CASSFFATGGGTDTQYF	TGTGCCAGCAGTTTCTTCGCGACAGGGGGCGGCACAGATACGCAGTATTTT
TRBJ2-7	TRBV19	NA	TRBD1	CASSKGQGYEQYF	TGTGCCAGTAGTAAGGGACAGGGGTACGAGCAGTACTTC
TRBJ1-3	TRBV5-4	many	NA	CASSLGGELAGNTIYF	TGTGCCAGCAGCTTGGGCGGGGAATTGGCTGGAAACACCATATATTTT
TRBJ2-3	TRBV4-1	NA	TRBD2	CASSRGGTSSTDTQYF	TGCGCCAGCAGCAGGGGGGGGACTAGCAGCACAGATACGCAGTATTTT
TRBJ2-5	TRBV28	NA	NA	CASSTSSKTQYF	TGTGCCAGCAGTACGAGTTCAAAGACCCAGTACTTC
TRBJ1-2	TRBV28	NA	NA	CASSPMGGAYTF	TGTGCCAGCAGTCCGATGGGGGGGGCCTACACCTTC
TRBJ2-2	TRBV24-1	NA	TRBD1	CATSDPRTGTGELFF	TGTGCCACCAGTGATCCAAGGACAGGCACCGGGGAGCTGTTTTTT
TRBJ1-2	TRBV28	NA	NA	CASSRDRGGYTF	TGTGCCAGCAGCAGAGACAGAGGTGGCTACACCTTC
TRBJ2-7	TRBV6-5	NA	NA	CASSYSKGVHEQYF	TGTGCCAGCAGTTACTCGAAAGGGGTCCACGAGCAGTACTTC
TRBJ1-5	TRBV7-8	NA	TRBD1	CASSLDRGRPQHF	TGTGCCAGCAGCTTAGACAGGGGCCGTCCCCAGCATTTT
TRBJ2-7	TRBV29-1	NA	NA	CSVPGARVGEQYF	TGCAGCGTCCCAGGGGCGAGGGTCGGCGAGCAGTACTTC
TRBJ1-2	TRBV7-3	once	NA	CASNPGSGGEGYTF	TGTGCCAGCAACCCCGGATCAGGAGGGGAAGGCTACACCTTC
TRBJ2-3	TRBV5-1	NA	TRBD2	CASSLFGLAGAFTDTQYF	TGCGCCAGCAGCTTGTTTGGACTAGCGGGGGCCTTTACAGATACGCAGTATTTT
TRBJ2-7	TRBV13	NA	NA	CASSKWTRSLEQYF	TGTGCCAGCAGCAAGTGGACTCGTTCCCTCGAGCAGTACTTC
TRBJ2-3	TRBV11-3	few	TRBD1	CASSRRGSAQYF	TGTGCCAGCAGCCGCAGGGGGTCTGCGCAGTATTTT
TRBJ2-1	TRBV4-1	few	TRBD2	CASSQAIETSGYNEQFF	TGCGCCAGCAGCCAAGCAATAGAAACTAGCGGTTACAATGAGCAGTTCTTC
TRBJ1-1	TRBV19	NA	NA	CASSLGGTANTEAFF	TGTGCCAGTAGCCTGGGGGGGACTGCGAACACTGAAGCTTTCTTT
TRBJ2-3	TRBV27	NA	TRBD2	CASSFTGLAGGTDTQYF	TGTGCCAGCAGTTTCACGGGACTAGCGGGAGGCACAGATACGCAGTATTTT
TRBJ2-1	TRBV9	NA	TRBD2	CASSVALAGVGEQFF	TGTGCCAGCAGCGTAGCTTTAGCGGGAGTGGGTGAGCAGTTCTTC
TRBJ2-1	TRBV11-2	once	TRBD1	CASSPGDRPTYNEQFF	TGTGCCAGCAGCCCAGGGGACAGGCCCACTTACAATGAGCAGTTCTTC